Sequencing of this T cell receptor (beta chain) was carried out in a study of blood T cell repertoires in COVID-19. On the study more broadly: From the United States, Italy and Spain came samples of acute and convalescent COVID-19.

For this clone: Distinct nucleotide sequences in the sample also encode this CDR3.

In germline, CDR1 is SGHRS, CDR2 YFSETQ. The CDR3 consists of 13 residues. V shed 0 bases and J 4 bases; nucleotides not matched to a gene: 0. Generated by immunoSEQ multiplex PCR, the TCRdb table keeps only in-frame clones and is missing some. Here the sample spans 140,000 or so clones, more than 60% being singletons. The sequenced material came from peripheral blood. The rearrangement uses TRBV5-1 and TRBJ1-1; 7 bases fit TRBD1. The source of this sequence is a man aged 45-65 years with acute or convalescent COVID-19. The CDR3 nucleotides read TGCGCCAGCAGCTTGGACAGGGGCACTGAAGCTTTCTTT. This codes for CASSLDRGTEAFF.